This paragraph covers one T cell receptor beta chain sequence. Antigen specificity is unknown. This record belongs to a study of T cell responses to AZD1222 COVID-19 vaccine. Study-level findings and limits: Just 5 to 7 AZD1222 recipients tested seropositive at baseline.

This table comes from immunoSEQ multiplex PCR, and its TCRdb copy is limited to in-frame clones, with some not included. The table lists around 30,000 clones, over 90% of them singletons. Germline CDR1 is LNHNV and CDR2 is YYDKDF (reference sequence). CDR3 length: 15 residues. The germline V and J ends were trimmed by 5 bases and 4 bases, with 14 bases remaining between them. The starting material was peripheral blood, obtained on day 0 of AZD1222 vaccination. The rearrangement links TRBV15 to TRBJ1-4; D may be TRBD1 (5 bases). This receptor was identified in an adult in good health. As DNA, the CDR3 is TGTGCCACCAGCTCCACAGGTGGGAGTAATGAAAAACTGTTTTTT. Amino acids: CATSSTGGSNEKLFF. Full variable domain (remainder filled in from reference TRBV15 and TRBJ1-4): DAMVIQNPRYQVTQFGKPVTLSCSQTLNHNVMYWYQQKSSQAPKLLFHYYDKDFNNEADTPDNFQSRRPNTSFCFLDIRSPGLGDTAMYLCATSSTGGSNEKLFFGSGTQLSVL.